The entry below gives a single TCR beta chain sequence along with its context. This sample is part of a study of shared clonotypes between healthy human individuals. Assay used: immunoSEQ multiplex PCR; TCRdb lists only in-frame clones, some missing. This sample has under 650,000 clones, with about 96% found just once. This receptor was obtained from a woman younger than 45 in good health. What was sequenced was naive CD4+ T cells sorted from blood. Subset reported: CD45RA+ positively selected.

The CDR3 loop reads CSVDQEEGDEQFF. CDR3 nucleotide sequence: TGCAGCGTTGACCAGGAAGAGGGAGATGAGCAGTTCTTC. V usage is TRBV29-1 and J usage is TRBJ2-1; perhaps TRBD2 as D (5 bases). Germline V gene data show CDR1 as SQVTM and CDR2 as ANQGSEA. With 3 bases removed from V and 8 bases from J, the gap between germline ends came to 14 bases. This CDR3 has 13 residues.